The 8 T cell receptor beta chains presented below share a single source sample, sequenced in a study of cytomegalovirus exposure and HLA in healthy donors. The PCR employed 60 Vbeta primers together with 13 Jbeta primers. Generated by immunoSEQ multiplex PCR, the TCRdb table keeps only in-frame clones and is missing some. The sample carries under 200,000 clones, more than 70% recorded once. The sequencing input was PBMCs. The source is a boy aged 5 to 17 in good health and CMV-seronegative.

As DNA, the CDR3 is TGCGCCAGCAGCTTGGACGGCTATGGCTACACCTTC. Encoded protein: CASSLDGYGYTF. The chain links TRBV5-1 to TRBJ1-2; unclear D gene. The ends were cut back, 0 bases at V and 4 bases at J, with 4 bases in the middle. Germline CDR1 and CDR2: SGHRS and YFSETQ. The CDR3 runs to 12 residues.

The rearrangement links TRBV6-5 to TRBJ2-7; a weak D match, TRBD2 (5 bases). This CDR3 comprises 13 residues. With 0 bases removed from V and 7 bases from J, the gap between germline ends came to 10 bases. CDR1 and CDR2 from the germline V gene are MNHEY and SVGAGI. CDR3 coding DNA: TGTGCCAGCAGTTACTCGGCCAGGAGGGAGCAGTACTTC. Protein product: CASSYSARREQYF.

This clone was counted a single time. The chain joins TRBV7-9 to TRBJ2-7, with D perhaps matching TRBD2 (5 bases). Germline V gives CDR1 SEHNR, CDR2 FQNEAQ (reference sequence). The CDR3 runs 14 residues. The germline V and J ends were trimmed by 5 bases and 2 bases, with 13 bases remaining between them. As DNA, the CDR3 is TGTGCCAGCAGCCCTAGGAGCGGAACCTACGAGCAGTACTTC. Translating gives CASSPRSGTYEQYF. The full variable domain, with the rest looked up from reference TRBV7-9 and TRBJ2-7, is DTGVSQNPRHKITKRGQNVTFRCDPISEHNRLYWYRQTLGQGPEFLTYFQNEAQLEKSRLLSDRFSAERPKGSFSTLEIQRTEQGDSAMYLCASSPRSGTYEQYFGPGTRLTVT.

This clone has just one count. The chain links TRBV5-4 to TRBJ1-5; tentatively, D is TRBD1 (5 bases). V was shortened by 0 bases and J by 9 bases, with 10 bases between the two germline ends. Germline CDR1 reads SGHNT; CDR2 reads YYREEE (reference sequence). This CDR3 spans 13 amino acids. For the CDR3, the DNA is TGTGCCAGCAGCTTGGGCGGGGCTCGGCCCCAGCATTTT. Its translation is CASSLGGARPQHF.

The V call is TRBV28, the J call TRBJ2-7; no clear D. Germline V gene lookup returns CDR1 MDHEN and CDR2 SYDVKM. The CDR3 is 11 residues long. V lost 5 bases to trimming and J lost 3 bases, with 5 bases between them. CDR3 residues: CASSTYYEQYF. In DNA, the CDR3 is TGTGCCAGCAGTACATACTACGAGCAGTACTTC.

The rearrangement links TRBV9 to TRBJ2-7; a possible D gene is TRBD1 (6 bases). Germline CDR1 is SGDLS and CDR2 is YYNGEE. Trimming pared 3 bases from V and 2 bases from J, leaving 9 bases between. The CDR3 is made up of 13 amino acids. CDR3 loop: CASSAGTTYEQYF. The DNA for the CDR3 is TGTGCCAGCAGCGCCGGGACAACCTACGAGCAGTACTTC.

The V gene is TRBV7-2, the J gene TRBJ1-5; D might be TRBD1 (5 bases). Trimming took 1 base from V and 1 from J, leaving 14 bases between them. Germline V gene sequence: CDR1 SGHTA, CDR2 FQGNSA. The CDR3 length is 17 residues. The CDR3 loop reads CASSLVGPGRSNQPQHF. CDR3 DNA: TGTGCCAGCAGCTTAGTGGGGCCTGGGCGGAGCAATCAGCCCCAGCATTTT. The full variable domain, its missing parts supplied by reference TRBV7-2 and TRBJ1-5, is GAGVSQSPSNKVTEKGKDVELRCDPISGHTALYWYRQSLGQGLEFLIYFQGNSAPDKSGLPSDRFSAERTGGSVSTLTIQRTQQEDSAVYLCASSLVGPGRSNQPQHFGDGTRLSIL.

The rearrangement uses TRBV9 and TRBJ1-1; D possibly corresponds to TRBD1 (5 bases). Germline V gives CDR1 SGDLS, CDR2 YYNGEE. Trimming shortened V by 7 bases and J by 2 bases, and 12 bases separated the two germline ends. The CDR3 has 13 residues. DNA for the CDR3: TGTGCCAGCGCCGGGACTCCTAACACTGAAGCTTTCTTT. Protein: CASAGTPNTEAFF.